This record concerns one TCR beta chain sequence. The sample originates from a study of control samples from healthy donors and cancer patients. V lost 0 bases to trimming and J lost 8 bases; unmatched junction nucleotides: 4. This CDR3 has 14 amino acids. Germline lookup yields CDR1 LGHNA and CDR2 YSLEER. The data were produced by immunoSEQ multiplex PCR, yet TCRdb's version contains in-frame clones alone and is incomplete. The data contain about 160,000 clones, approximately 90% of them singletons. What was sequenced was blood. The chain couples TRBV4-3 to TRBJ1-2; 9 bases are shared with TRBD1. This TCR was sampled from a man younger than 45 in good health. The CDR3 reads CASSQDGTGIGYTF. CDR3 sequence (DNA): TGCGCCAGCAGCCAAGATGGGACAGGGATAGGCTACACCTTC.